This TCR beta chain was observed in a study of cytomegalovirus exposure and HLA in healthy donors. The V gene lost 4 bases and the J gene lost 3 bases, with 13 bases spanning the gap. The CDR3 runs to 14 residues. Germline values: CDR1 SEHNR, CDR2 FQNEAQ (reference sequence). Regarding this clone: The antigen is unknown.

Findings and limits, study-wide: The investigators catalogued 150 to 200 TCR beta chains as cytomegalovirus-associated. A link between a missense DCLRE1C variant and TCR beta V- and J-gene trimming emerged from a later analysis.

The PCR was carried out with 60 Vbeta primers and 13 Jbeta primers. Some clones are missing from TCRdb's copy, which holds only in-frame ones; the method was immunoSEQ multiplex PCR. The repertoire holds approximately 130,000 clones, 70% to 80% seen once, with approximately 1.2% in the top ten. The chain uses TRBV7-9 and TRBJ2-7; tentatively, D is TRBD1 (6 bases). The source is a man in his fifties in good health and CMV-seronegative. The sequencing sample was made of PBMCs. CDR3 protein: CASSSQGPSYEQYF. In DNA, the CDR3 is TGTGCCAGCAGCTCACAGGGACCAAGCTACGAGCAGTACTTC.